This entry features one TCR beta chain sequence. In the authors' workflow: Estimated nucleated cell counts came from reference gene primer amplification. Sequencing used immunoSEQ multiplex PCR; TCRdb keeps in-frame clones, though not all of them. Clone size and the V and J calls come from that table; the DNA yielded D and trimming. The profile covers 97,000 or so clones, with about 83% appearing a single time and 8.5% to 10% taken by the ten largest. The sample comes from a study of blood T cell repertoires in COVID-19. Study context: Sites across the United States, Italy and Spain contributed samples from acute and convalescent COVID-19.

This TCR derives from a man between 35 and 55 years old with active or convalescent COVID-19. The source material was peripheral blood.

CDR3 sequence (DNA): TGTGCCAGCAGCGTAAAAGCGGGGGCCACAGATACGCAGTATTTT. Amino acid sequence: CASSVKAGATDTQYF. This chain links TRBV9 with TRBJ2-3; 8 bases fit TRBD2. The germline V gene encodes CDR1 SGDLS and CDR2 YYNGEE. This CDR3 contains 15 residues. Trimming cost V 1 base and J 2 bases; bases outside gene matches: 3.